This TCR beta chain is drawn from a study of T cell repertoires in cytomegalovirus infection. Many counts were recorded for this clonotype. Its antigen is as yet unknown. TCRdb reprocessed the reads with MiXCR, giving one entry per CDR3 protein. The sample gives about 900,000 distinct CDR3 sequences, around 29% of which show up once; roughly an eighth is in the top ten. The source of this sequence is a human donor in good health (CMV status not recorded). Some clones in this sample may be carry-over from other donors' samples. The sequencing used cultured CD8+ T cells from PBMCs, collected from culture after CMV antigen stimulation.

As DNA, the CDR3 is TGTGCCAGCAGGCGACAACTCGCCTACGAGCAGTACTTC. Translation: CASRRQLAYEQYF. The chain combines TRBV7-8 with TRBJ2-7; the D is unclear. There are 13 residues in the CDR3. Germline CDR1 SGHVS, CDR2 FQNEAQ. Trimming took off 6 bases at V and 2 bases at J, with 11 bases between the two ends.